The clone carrying this T cell receptor (beta chain) was detected only a few times. Its antigen remains unknown. Time point described: newly diagnosed GD, antithyroid drugs for less than 3 months. From RNA extracted from PBMCs, the TCR library was made. Patients were from an endocrinology department in Xi'an, China. These data belong to a study of regulatory T cells in long-lasting Graves disease. Study overall: Those Graves' patients who were newly diagnosed had been on antithyroid drugs under 3 months. Study-level results: Peripheral blood, not thyroid tissue, was the sole material studied. Persistent patients shared more public clonotypes (approximately 2,700) than newly diagnosed patients (approximately 1,000).

The CDR3 has 14 residues. V was shortened by 7 bases and J by 3 bases, with 16 bases between the two germline ends. To make TCR beta libraries, researchers used iRepertoire HTBI primers and Arm-PCR of CDR3 regions. One entry per CDR3 protein, called by TCRdb with MiXCR from the multiplex PCR reads. Here the sample spans 350,000 to 400,000 distinct CDR3 sequences, about 16% being singletons. The chain has TRBV12-3 or TRBV12-4 and TRBJ2-7; D may be TRBD2 (6 bases). This material consisted of peripheral blood mononuclear cells (PBMCs), taken at new diagnosis, from a patient treated with antithyroid drugs. This TCR derives from a female donor with Graves disease. As DNA, the CDR3 is TGTGCCAGCAAGACGGGAAGGCGGGACTACGAGCAGTACTTC. Translated, it gives CASKTGRRDYEQYF.